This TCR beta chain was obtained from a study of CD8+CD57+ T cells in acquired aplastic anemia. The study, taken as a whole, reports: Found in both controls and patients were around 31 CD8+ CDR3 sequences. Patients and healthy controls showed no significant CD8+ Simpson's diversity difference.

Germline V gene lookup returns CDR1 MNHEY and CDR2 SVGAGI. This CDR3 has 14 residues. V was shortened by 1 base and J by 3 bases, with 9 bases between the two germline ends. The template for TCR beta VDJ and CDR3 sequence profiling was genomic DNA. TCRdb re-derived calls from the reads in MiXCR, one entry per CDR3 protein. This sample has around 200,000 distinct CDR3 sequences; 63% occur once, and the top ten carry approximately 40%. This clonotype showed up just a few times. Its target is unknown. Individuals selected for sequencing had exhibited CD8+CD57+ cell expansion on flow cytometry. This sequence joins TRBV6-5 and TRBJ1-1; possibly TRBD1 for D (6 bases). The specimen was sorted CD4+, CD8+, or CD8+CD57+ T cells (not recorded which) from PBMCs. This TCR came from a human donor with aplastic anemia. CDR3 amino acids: CASSYWDKDTEAFF. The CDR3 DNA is TGTGCCAGCAGTTACTGGGACAAGGACACTGAAGCTTTCTTT.